This T cell receptor (beta chain) was sequenced during a study of post-analysis software for immune sequencing data. The wider study: Relapsing-remitting, secondary progressive and progressive-relapsing courses of multiple sclerosis were included.

At least ten counts were recorded for this clonotype. The antigen is unknown. The authors incorporated unique molecular identifiers into the TCR beta cDNA libraries. TCRdb called the PCR reads again in MiXCR, with one record for every CDR3 protein. This table holds more than 450,000 distinct CDR3 sequences, approximately 31% found once. Overall study results and limits: People with multiple sclerosis had a significantly lower normalized Chao1 diversity than controls did. There were a few TRBV segments more frequent in patients than controls, and TRBV5-6, TRBV5-1 and TRBV20-1 were among them. Samples from one preparation batch, clustered by F measure, grouped strongly together.

V shed 10 bases and J shed 11 bases, with 21 bases lying between them. Germline CDR1 ENHRY, CDR2 SYGVKD. The CDR3 is 12 amino acids. The gene calls are TRBV10-3 and TRBJ2-7; possibly TRBD1 for D (6 bases). This TCR came from a girl aged 2-17 years with multiple sclerosis. Specimen: blood. The CDR3 loop is CATGATGPPKYF. In DNA form, the CDR3 reads TGTGCCACGGGCGCGACAGGCCCACCCAAGTACTTC.